This T cell receptor beta chain was recorded in a study of shared clonotypes between healthy human individuals. About the research overall: Each donor's CD8 memory used one plate, CD8 naive two, each CD4 subset three. Study-level findings and limits: Across a few donors, naive CD4 shared roughly 5%, naive CD8 more than 3%, memory CD4 roughly 2.2%, memory CD8 under 0.5%.

The V gene end was trimmed by 10 bases and the J gene end by 7 bases; junction bases not matched to a gene: 6. CDR1 and CDR2 from the germline V gene are MDHEN and SYDVKM. The CDR3 spans 13 residues. Genomic DNA per cell subset filled all wells of several immunoSEQ plates. Here immunoSEQ multiplex PCR was the method, and the copy in TCRdb shows in-frame clones only, minus some. This table has 2 million to 3 million clones, 80% to 95% appearing once. As concerns this clone: Its target is unknown.

The split of CD4+ cells yielded CD45RA+ naive and CD45RA-negative memory subsets. The specimen was naive CD4+ T cells from PBMCs. Subset: CD45RA+ positively selected. The chain recombines TRBV28 with TRBJ1-6; 8 nucleotides line up with TRBD1. The TCR originated in a man younger than 35 in good health. Some clones in this sample may be carry-over from other donors' samples. The CDR3 sequence: CATLRTGNSPLHF. CDR3 nucleotides: TGTGCCACTCTAAGGACAGGGAATTCACCCCTCCACTTT.